The 17 T cell receptor beta chains in this list originate from one sample, sequenced in a study of cytomegalovirus exposure and HLA in healthy donors. The PCR was carried out with 60 Vbeta primers and 13 Jbeta primers. Sequencing used immunoSEQ multiplex PCR; TCRdb keeps in-frame clones, though not all of them. Here the sample spans under 250,000 clones, 85% being singletons. Specimen: PBMCs. The receptors originated from a girl aged 2-10 years in good health and CMV-seronegative.

The rearrangement joins TRBV29-1 to TRBJ1-1; perhaps TRBD1 as D (6 bases). The CDR3 totals 14 residues. The V end lost 5 bases, the J end lost 4 bases, and 17 bases lay between the germline ends. CDR1 is SQVTM, CDR2 ANQGSEA, per germline. CDR3 amino acids: CSVFPGHLSTEAFF. DNA for the CDR3: TGCAGCGTTTTCCCGGGACACCTGAGCACTGAAGCTTTCTTT.

The J gene is TRBJ1-2, the V gene TRBV11-2, with TRBD1 identical over 9 bases. The CDR3 spans 16 residues. The V segment lost 5 bases and the J segment 2 bases; nucleotides outside the gene matches: 9. Germline CDR1 reads SGHAT; CDR2 reads FQNNGV. CDR3 amino acids: CASSGPSGQGNYGYTF. CDR3 DNA sequence: TGTGCCAGCAGCGGCCCCTCAGGACAGGGGAACTATGGCTACACCTTC.

This chain connects TRBV7-2 to TRBJ2-2; TRBD2 matches at 10 bases. Germline loops: CDR1 SGHTA, CDR2 FQGNSA. The V and J ends lost 5 bases and 1 base, in that order; junction bases with no gene match: 4. The CDR3 has 16 amino acids. The CDR3 region has the DNA TGTGCCAGCAGCCCCCGGACTAGCGGGAACACCGGGGAGCTGTTTTTT. This gives the protein CASSPRTSGNTGELFF.

The chain combines TRBV7-9 with TRBJ1-1, with D perhaps TRBD1 (6 bases). V shed 4 bases and J shed 4 bases, with 10 bases lying between them. The germline gives CDR1 SEHNR, CDR2 FQNEAQ (reference sequence). The CDR3 covers 13 residues. This CDR3 reads CASSSTGPTEAFF. CDR3 in DNA: TGTGCCAGCAGCTCTACAGGGCCCACTGAAGCTTTCTTT.

The chain recombines TRBV4-1 with TRBJ1-2; TRBD1 agrees at 10 bases. The CDR3 is 15 amino acids. Looked up from germline, CDR1 is MGHRA and CDR2 is YSYEKL. With 6 bases clipped from V and 6 bases from J, the junction kept 10 bases outside the gene matches. The chain's CDR3 is CASRSPGQGRNGYTF. CDR3 DNA: TGCGCCAGCAGATCCCCGGGACAGGGGCGAAATGGCTACACCTTC.

The rearrangement joins TRBV7-3 to TRBJ1-2, with D maybe TRBD1 (5 bases). The CDR3 is 14 amino acids. Germline V gene data show CDR1 as SGHTA and CDR2 as FQGTGA. Trimming took off 5 bases at V and 4 bases at J, with 14 bases between the two ends. CDR3 sequence reads: CASSVGAGPYGYTF. DNA of the CDR3: TGTGCCAGCAGCGTTGGGGCAGGTCCCTATGGCTACACCTTC.

This sequence joins TRBV6-5 and TRBJ1-1; TRBD1 agrees at 12 bases. Looked up from germline, CDR1 is MNHEY and CDR2 is SVGAGI. There are 16 residues in the CDR3. With 4 bases clipped from V and 5 bases from J, the junction kept 8 bases outside the gene matches. CDR3 nucleotide sequence: TGTGCCAGCAGTTGGGACAGGGGGCGGGTGGAGACTGAAGCTTTCTTT. Translation gives CASSWDRGRVETEAFF.

CDR3 amino acids: CASSFGTGPNQPQHF. The DNA for the CDR3 is TGTGCCAGCAGTTTCGGGACAGGGCCGAATCAGCCCCAGCATTTT. V and J are TRBV27 and TRBJ1-5, with 9 bases lining up with TRBD1. Germline trimming cut 3 bases from V and 4 bases from J; bases unmatched to any gene: 4. The V gene's germline CDR1 is MNHEY and CDR2 SMNVEV (reference sequence). The CDR3 length is 15 residues.

The rearrangement uses TRBV7-2 and TRBJ2-1; 9 bases fit TRBD2. Germline V lookup: CDR1 SGHTA, CDR2 FQGNSA. The V segment lost 2 bases and the J segment 1 base; nucleotides outside the gene matches: 12. This CDR3 has 19 residues. In DNA form, the CDR3 reads TGTGCCAGCAGCTTATTCCAGCGGGCGGGAGGGGTTTCCTACAATGAGCAGTTCTTC. Translating it yields CASSLFQRAGGVSYNEQFF.

This clone was seen just once. The chain uses TRBV11-2 and TRBJ2-7; TRBD2 agrees at 7 bases. Germline values: CDR1 SGHAT, CDR2 FQNNGV. The length of the CDR3 is 15 residues. Trimming took 1 base from V and 4 from J; bases not matched to a gene: 7. CDR3 in amino acids: CASSLAGGEVYEQYF. The CDR3 bases are TGTGCCAGCAGCTTAGCTGGGGGGGAGGTTTACGAGCAGTACTTC.

This clone was found once. This chain connects TRBV5-6 to TRBJ2-7, with D possibly matching TRBD2 (5 bases). The germline V gene has CDR1 SGHDT and CDR2 YYEEEE. This CDR3 has 16 amino acids. The germline V and J ends were trimmed by 0 bases and 5 bases, with 18 bases remaining between them. The CDR3 sequence: CASSLDEGAGWDEQYF. The CDR3 DNA reads TGTGCCAGCAGCTTGGATGAGGGAGCTGGGTGGGACGAGCAGTACTTC.

Comment on this clone: Other DNA variants within this sample encode the same CDR3. V and J are TRBV6-5 and TRBJ2-3; 8 nucleotides line up with TRBD2. The CDR3 extends over 15 amino acids. Germline V gene lookup returns CDR1 MNHEY and CDR2 SVGAGI. V dropped 0 bases and J dropped 1; count of bases not matched to a gene: 0. CDR3 bases: TGTGCCAGCAGTTACTCGCGGGGGGGCACAGATACGCAGTATTTT. Translating it yields CASSYSRGGTDTQYF.

The chain links TRBV15 to TRBJ1-2; D ambiguous. With 3 bases removed from V and 6 bases from J, the gap between germline ends came to 8 bases. The length of the CDR3 is 12 residues. CDR1 and CDR2 from the germline V gene are LNHNV and YYDKDF (reference sequence). Written as DNA, the CDR3 is TGTGCCACCAGCAGGGTGGCAAATGGCTACACCTTC. Protein product: CATSRVANGYTF.

This chain joins TRBV28 and TRBJ2-1; TRBD1 matches 8 bases. Looked up from germline, CDR1 is MDHEN and CDR2 is SYDVKM. Trimming took 7 bases from V and 0 from J; bases not matched to a gene: 11. The CDR3 contains 17 residues. Written as DNA, the CDR3 is TGTGCCAGCACAGGACAGGGCCCTCAGAGCTCCTACAATGAGCAGTTCTTC. As protein: CASTGQGPQSSYNEQFF.

The V gene is TRBV6-6, the J gene TRBJ2-7; tentative D call: TRBD1 (6 bases). The V end was cut by 7 bases, the J end by 2 bases, with 15 bases between. In germline, CDR1 is MNHNY, CDR2 SVGAGI (reference sequence). The CDR3 has 14 residues. CDR3 sequence: CASTFEAGAYEQYF. The CDR3 DNA reads TGTGCCAGCACCTTTGAAGCAGGGGCCTACGAGCAGTACTTC.

The chain is built from TRBV5-1 and TRBJ2-1; 14 bases are shared with TRBD2. The CDR3 sequence is 14 residues long. Per the germline V gene, CDR1 is SGHRS and CDR2 is YFSETQ. V shed 6 bases, J shed 8 bases, and the junction held 4 bases outside the gene matches. The CDR3 loop is CASTGTSGSYEQFF. CDR3 sequence (DNA): TGCGCCAGCACCGGGACTAGCGGGAGCTATGAGCAGTTCTTC.

The chain employs TRBV7-6 and TRBJ2-5, with TRBD2 identical over 9 bases. Germline values: CDR1 SGHVS, CDR2 FNYEAQ. The CDR3 has 14 residues. Unmatched junction bases numbered 7, after V lost 8 bases and J lost 3 bases. The CDR3 is CASSVAGGEETQYF. In DNA form, the CDR3 reads TGTGCCAGCTCGGTTGCGGGGGGGGAAGAGACCCAGTACTTC.